This TCR beta chain appears in the sequencing data of a study of blood T cell repertoires in COVID-19. This table comes from immunoSEQ multiplex PCR, and its TCRdb copy is limited to in-frame clones, with some not included. The repertoire consists of roughly 70,000 clones, with about nine tenths occurring once and the leading ten covering approximately 6.7%. The CDR3 is made up of 20 amino acids. This TCR derives from a woman older than 75 with active COVID-19. The sample taken for sequencing was peripheral blood. The chain carries TRBV1 and TRBJ2-3; TRBD2, as called in the table, went unchecked against the DNA. TRBV1 is a pseudogene. The CDR3 spells CTSSQEEGLAGALDTDTQYF. The CDR3 DNA reads as TGCACCAGCAGCCAAGAAGAAGGGCTAGCGGGAGCCCTTGACACAGATACGCAGTATTTT.